This T cell receptor (beta chain) was documented in a study of blood T cell repertoires in COVID-19. Across the study: COVID-19 samples collected from the United States, Italy and Spain covered acute and convalescent phases.

Here immunoSEQ multiplex PCR was the method, and the copy in TCRdb shows in-frame clones only, minus some. The sample yields approximately 200,000 clones, approximately 86% seen once. CDR3 length: 13 residues. Sequences were obtained from peripheral blood. This TCR came from a man aged 25 to 40 with acute or convalescent COVID-19. The chain combines TRBV21-1 with TRBJ2-4; the D call TRBD1 from the table was never checked on the DNA. TRBV21-1 is a pseudogene. The CDR3 spells CASSEGALYIQYF. The DNA for the CDR3 is TGTGCCAGCAGCGAGGGGGCGCTCTACATTCAGTACTTC.